The sequence of this TCR beta chain was determined in a study of identical twins. General study findings and limits: Memory repertoires showed no such pattern, whereas abundant cord blood beta clonotypes carried fewer insertions.

Each donor (without exception) was a healthy Caucasian. The J segment lost 7 bases and the V segment lost 3 bases, leaving 3 bases of the junction unmatched. CDR1 and CDR2 (germline): ENHRY, SYGVKD. The CDR3 contains 14 residues. In regard to this clonotype: Its antigen is unknown.

TCRdb reprocessed the 5' RACE reads via MiXCR and lists one record per CDR3 protein. The table records about 900,000 distinct CDR3 sequences, 9% to 15% of them present only once. The same data also went into a second study, on yellow fever vaccine responses in identical twins.

This receptor was identified in a woman aged 18-29 years in good health. The sequencing sample was made of PBMCs. The chain carries TRBV10-3 and TRBJ1-2; 12 bases match TRBD1. CDR3 residues: CAISDGTGGGGYTF. The DNA for the CDR3 is TGTGCCATCAGTGACGGGACAGGGGGCGGTGGCTACACCTTC.